This TCR beta chain was sequenced during a study of identical twins. The study, taken as a whole, reports: Models, which agreed with sharing between unrelated individuals, nonetheless underestimated the out-of-frame TCR alpha sharing seen in monozygotic twins. Clonotypes of the beta chain that were abundant in cord blood carried fewer insertions (memory repertoires showed none). The same donors were not followed; conclusions instead depended on cross-sectional statistical analysis.

As to this clonotype: Its target is not known.

V was cut by 4 bases and J by 3 bases, with 9 bases left in between. Per germline, CDR1 LGHDT and CDR2 YNNKEL (reference sequence). The CDR3 is made up of 13 amino acids. Donors were all healthy Caucasians. TCRdb analysed the 5' RACE reads with MiXCR anew, one entry per CDR3 protein. The sample carries fewer than 250,000 distinct CDR3 sequences, approximately 9% recorded once. The rearrangement links TRBV3-1 to TRBJ1-1; D might be TRBD1 (6 bases). This clonotype originated in a woman aged 18-29 years in good health. Input material: memory (CD45RO+) T cells sorted from blood. In DNA form, the CDR3 reads TGTGCCAGCAGCCTGGAGGGGGACACTGAAGCTTTCTTT. Translating gives CASSLEGDTEAFF.